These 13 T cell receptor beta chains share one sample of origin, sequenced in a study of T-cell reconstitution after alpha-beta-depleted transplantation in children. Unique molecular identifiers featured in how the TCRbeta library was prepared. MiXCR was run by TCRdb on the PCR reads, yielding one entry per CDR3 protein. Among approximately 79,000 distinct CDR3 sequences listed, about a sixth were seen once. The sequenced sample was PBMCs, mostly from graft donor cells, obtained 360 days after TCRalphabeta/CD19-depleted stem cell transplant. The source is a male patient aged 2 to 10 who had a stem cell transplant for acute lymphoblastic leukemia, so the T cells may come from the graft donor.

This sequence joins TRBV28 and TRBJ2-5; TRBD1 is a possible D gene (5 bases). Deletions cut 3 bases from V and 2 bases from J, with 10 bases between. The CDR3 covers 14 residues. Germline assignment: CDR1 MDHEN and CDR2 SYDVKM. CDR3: CASSLTVVQETQYF. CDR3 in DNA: TGTGCCAGCAGTTTGACAGTGGTACAAGAGACCCAGTACTTC.

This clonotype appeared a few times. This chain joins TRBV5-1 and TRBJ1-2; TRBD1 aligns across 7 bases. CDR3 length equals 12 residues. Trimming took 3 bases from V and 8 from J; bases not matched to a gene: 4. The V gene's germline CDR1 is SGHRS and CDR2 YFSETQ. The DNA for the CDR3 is TGCGCCAGCAGCTGGGACAGTAAAGGCTACACCTTC. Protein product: CASSWDSKGYTF.

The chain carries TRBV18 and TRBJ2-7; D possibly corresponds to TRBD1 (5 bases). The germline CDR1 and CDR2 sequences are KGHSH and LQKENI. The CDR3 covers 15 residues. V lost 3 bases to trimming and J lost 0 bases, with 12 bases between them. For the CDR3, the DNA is TGTGCCAGCTCACCCGCCAGGGTATCCTCCTACGAGCAGTACTTC. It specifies CASSPARVSSYEQYF. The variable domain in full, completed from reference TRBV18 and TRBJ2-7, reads NAGVMQNPRHLVRRRGQEARLRCSPMKGHSHVYWYRQLPEEGLKFMVYLQKENIIDESGMPKERFSAEFPKEGPSILRIQQVVRGDSAAYFCASSPARVSSYEQYFGPGTRLTVT.

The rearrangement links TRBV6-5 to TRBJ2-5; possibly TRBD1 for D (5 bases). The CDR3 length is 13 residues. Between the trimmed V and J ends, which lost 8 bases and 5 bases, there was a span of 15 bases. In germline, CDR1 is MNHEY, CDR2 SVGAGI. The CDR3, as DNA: TGTGCCAGCCGACCGACAGTGTTGGAGACCCAGTACTTC. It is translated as CASRPTVLETQYF.

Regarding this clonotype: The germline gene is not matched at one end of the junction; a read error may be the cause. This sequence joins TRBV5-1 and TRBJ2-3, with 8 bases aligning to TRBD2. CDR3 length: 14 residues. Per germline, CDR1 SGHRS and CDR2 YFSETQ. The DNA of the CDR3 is TGCGCCAACAGCTCTGGACTAGCTTCAGATACGCAGTATTTT. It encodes CANSSGLASDTQYF.

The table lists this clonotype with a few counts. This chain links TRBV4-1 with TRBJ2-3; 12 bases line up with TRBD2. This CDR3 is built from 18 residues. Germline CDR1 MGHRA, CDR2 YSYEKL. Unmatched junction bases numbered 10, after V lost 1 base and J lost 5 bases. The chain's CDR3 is CASSQVFRLAGVKDTQYF. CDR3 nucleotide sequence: TGCGCCAGCAGCCAAGTTTTCCGACTAGCGGGAGTTAAAGATACGCAGTATTTT.

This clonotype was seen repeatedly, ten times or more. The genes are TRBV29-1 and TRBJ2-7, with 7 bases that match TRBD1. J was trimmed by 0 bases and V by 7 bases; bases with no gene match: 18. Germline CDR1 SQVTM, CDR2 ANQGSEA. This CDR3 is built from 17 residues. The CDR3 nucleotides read TGCAGCGGCGCACCCAGGGGGTTAGGCTACAACTCCTACGAGCAGTACTTC. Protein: CSGAPRGLGYNSYEQYF.

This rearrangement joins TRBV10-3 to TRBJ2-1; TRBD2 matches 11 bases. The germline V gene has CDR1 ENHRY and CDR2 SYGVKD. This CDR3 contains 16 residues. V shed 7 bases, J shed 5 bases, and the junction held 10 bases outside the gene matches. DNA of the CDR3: TGTGCCATCAACGATATGGGACTAGCGGAAAACAATGAGCAGTTCTTC. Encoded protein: CAINDMGLAENNEQFF.

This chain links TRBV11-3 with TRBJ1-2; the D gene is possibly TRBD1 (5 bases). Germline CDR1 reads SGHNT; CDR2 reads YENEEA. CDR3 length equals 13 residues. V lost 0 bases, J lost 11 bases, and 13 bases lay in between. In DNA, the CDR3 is TGTGCCAGCAGCTTAGAGCGGTTTAAGGGGTACACCTTC. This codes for CASSLERFKGYTF. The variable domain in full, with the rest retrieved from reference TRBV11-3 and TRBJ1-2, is EAGVVQSPRYKIIEKKQPVAFWCNPISGHNTLYWYLQNLGQGPELLIRYENEEAVDDSQLPKDRFSAERLKGVDSTLKIQPAELGDSAVYLCASSLERFKGYTFGSGTRLTVV.

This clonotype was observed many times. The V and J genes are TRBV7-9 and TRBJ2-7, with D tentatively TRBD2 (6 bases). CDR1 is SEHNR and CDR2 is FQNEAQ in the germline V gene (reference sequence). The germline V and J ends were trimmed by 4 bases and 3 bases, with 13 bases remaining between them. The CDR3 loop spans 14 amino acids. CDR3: CASSSSGSHYEQYF. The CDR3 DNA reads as TGTGCCAGCAGCTCAAGCGGGTCACACTACGAGCAGTACTTC. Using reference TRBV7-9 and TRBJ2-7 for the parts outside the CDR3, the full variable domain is DTGVSQNPRHKITKRGQNVTFRCDPISEHNRLYWYRQTLGQGPEFLTYFQNEAQLEKSRLLSDRFSAERPKGSFSTLEIQRTEQGDSAMYLCASSSSGSHYEQYFGPGTRLTVT.

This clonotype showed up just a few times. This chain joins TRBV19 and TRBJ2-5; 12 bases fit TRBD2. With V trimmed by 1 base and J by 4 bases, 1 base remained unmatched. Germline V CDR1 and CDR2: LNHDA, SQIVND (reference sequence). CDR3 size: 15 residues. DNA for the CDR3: TGTGCCAGTAGTATAGGGGGACTAGCGGGAGAGACCCAGTACTTC. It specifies CASSIGGLAGETQYF.

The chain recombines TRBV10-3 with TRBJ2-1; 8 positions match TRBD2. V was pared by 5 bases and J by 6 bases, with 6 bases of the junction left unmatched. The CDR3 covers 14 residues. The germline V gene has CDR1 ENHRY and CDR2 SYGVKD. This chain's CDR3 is CAISHELAVNEQFF. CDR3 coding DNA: TGTGCCATCAGTCACGAACTAGCGGTCAATGAGCAGTTCTTC.

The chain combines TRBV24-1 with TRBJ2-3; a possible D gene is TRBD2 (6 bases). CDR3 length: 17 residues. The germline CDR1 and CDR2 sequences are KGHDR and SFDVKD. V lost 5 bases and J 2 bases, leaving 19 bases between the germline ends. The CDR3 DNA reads TGTGCCACCAGTGCCCTCCGGGACGGGAGTAACACAGATACGCAGTATTTT. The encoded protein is CATSALRDGSNTDTQYF.